This TCR beta chain emerged from a study of blood T cells in healthy people across ages (dated by TCRdb to about 2015). In terms of the full investigation: In model experiments, template switching captured roughly one uniquely barcoded TCR beta cDNA molecule for every two T cells. Age-related changes in TCR beta repertoire diversity were measured in the study by deep sequencing normalized with unique cDNA molecular identifiers. The donors were split into four age groups: young (average around 17 years), middle-aged (39), aged (roughly 68) and long-lived (roughly 86). To avoid experimental bias, donors of different ages were spread randomly across the sequencing lanes. Two additional independent replicas of 1 million unique cDNA reads from the same blood draw were analyzed for two donors (one aged 18 to 29 and one aged 80 or older). The study at large found these results: The long-lived group showed more naive CD4+ T cells, fewer expanded clones and increased TCR diversity than the aged group, suggesting age selection. Observed TCR beta diversity per million T cells fell roughly linearly with age, and a significant reduction was already apparent by age around 40. The percentage of naive T cells measured by flow cytometry correlated strongly with observed TCR beta diversity. Because donor CMV infection status was unknown, age-related changes in expanded clonotypes were potentially confounded. Bulk unsorted PBMC profiling prevented conclusive comparison of naive and antigen-experienced compartments. Total diversity estimates from one million sequenced T cells were considered lower bounds and underestimates.

Systemically healthy Caucasian individuals from Russia, some 36 in total and aged about 6 to 100 years, were included as donors. Around 10 milliliters of peripheral blood were collected from each donor into EDTA-treated Vacutainer tubes. Ficoll-Paque density-gradient centrifugation was used to isolate PBMCs, with at least 6.5 million per sample. Trizol reagent was used to extract total RNA from PBMCs, with at least 6 micrograms per sample. Naive CD45RAhigh/CD27high T cell percentages were measured by flow cytometry on a PBMC aliquot from every donor. The CDR3 has 11 amino acids, counting the end cysteine and phenylalanine. CDR3 DNA is the only sequence kept; it has 33 bases, read in frame from the first base. Taken from the germline V gene, the CDR1 and CDR2 loops are SQVTM and ANQGSEA. The germline ends are 6 bases apart after V is trimmed by 4 bases and J by 3 bases. Library preparation was by 5' RACE. A second PCR of roughly 7 to 11 cycles was run with a J-beta primer mix and a sample-barcoded 5' primer. A template-switch 5' adaptor carrying 12 random nucleotides introduced a unique molecular identifier onto each TCR beta cDNA molecule. Each sample yielded at least 3 million CDR3-containing paired-end reads. First-strand cDNA synthesis was performed from all RNA using the Mint cDNA synthesis kit, with priming by a TRBC-specific oligonucleotide. All cDNA was treated with uracil-DNA glycosylase and then went through a first 18-cycle PCR with the universal primers M1SS and BC2_uni_R. The study's processing was this. For normalization, 1 million high-quality reads, each with a distinct molecular identifier, were randomly selected from each sample. Reads sharing molecular identifiers were discarded rather than binned into consensus sequences. MiTCR, set to a Q25 quality threshold and the strictest error-elimination algorithm, was used for CDR3 identification, clonotype clustering and error correction. A nonparametric unseen species model with Euler transformation was used to estimate lower-bound total TCR beta diversity. TCRdb redid the processing of the public reads, applying fastp at Q25 and MiXCR, and retained in-frame beta chains. Each CDR3 protein appears once, grouped with its most common genes and DNA. TCRdb assigned the V and J calls; the authors' analysis was not used. The sample table lists around 2 million distinct CDR3 sequences, around 40% of them with a count of one. Clones ranked in the top ten supply 20% to 25% of the sample.

Note on this clonotype: What antigen it recognizes has not been identified. There are no base qualities to consult, and no much larger clone falls within one base.

The V and J segments used are TRBV29-1 and TRBJ1-1, with the D gene uncertain. What was sequenced was blood. This TCR derives from a human donor in good health. The CDR3 reads as follows: CSVAGYTEAFF. Read as DNA, the sequence is TGCAGCGTTGCAGGCTACACTGAAGCTTTCTTT.